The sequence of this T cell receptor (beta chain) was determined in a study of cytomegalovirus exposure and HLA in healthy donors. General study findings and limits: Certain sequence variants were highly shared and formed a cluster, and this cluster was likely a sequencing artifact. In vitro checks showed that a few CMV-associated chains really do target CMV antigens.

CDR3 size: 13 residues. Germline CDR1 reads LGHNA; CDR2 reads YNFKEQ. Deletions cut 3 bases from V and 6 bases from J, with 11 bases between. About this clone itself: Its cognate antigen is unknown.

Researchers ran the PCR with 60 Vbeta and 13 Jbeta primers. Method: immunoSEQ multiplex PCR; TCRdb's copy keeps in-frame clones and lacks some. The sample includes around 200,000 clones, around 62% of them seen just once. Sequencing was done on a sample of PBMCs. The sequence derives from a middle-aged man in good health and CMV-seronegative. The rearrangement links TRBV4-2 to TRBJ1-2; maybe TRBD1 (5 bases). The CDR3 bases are TGTGCCAGCAGCCAGGAACGGGGGGATGGCTACACCTTC. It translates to CASSQERGDGYTF.